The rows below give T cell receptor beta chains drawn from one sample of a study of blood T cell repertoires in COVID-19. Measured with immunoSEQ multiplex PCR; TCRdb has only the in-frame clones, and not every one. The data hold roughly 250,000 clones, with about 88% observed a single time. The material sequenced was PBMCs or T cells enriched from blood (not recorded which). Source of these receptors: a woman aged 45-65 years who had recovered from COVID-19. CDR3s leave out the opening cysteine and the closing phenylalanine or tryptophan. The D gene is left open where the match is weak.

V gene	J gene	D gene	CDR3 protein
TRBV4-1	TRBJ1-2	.	ASSHPAGGTYGYT
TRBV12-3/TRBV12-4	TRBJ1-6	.	AVRARGNSPLH
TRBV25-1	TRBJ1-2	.	ASSELRYPYGYT
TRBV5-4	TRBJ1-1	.	ASSIGLSGAEAF
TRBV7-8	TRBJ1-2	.	ASSFRDKADYGYT
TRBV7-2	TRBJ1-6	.	ASSLLKGYNSPLH
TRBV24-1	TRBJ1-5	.	ATSAPNQPQH
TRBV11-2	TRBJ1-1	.	ASSPTGTYEAF
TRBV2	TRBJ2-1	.	ASSAREVGNEQF
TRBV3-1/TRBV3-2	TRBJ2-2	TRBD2	ASSQGVAGDQTGELF
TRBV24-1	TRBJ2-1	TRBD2	ATRGPRGDEQF